These T cell receptor beta chains were read from a single sample in a study of radiotherapy plus CTLA-4 blockade in lung cancer. The assay was immunoSEQ multiplex PCR, and TCRdb's table has in-frame clones only and misses some. In the table there are roughly 90,000 clones, roughly 85% of which are singletons. The starting material was peripheral blood, obtained from a patient treated with radiotherapy plus ipilimumab. All receptors come from a human donor with non-small cell lung cancer that progressed on radiotherapy plus ipilimumab. CDR3s include the opening cysteine and the closing phenylalanine or tryptophan. The order of the fields is D gene, clone size, J gene, V gene, CDR3 protein, CDR3 DNA. A D gene is named only where the DNA matches it firmly. Clone size is not always given. Where it is, it says once, few, many or a class for expanded clones.

>NA|NA|TRBJ1-5|TRBV7-9
CASSSEGAPQHF
TGTGCCAGCAGCTCAGAAGGGGCACCCCAGCATTTT
>TRBD2|NA|TRBJ2-7|TRBV4-2
CASSQDWGLAGLGNYYEQYF
TGTGCCAGCAGCCAAGATTGGGGACTAGCGGGACTCGGCAACTATTACGAGCAGTACTTC
>TRBD2|medium-sized|TRBJ2-3|TRBV28
CASSLVSGRGADTQYF
TGTGCCAGCAGTTTGGTTAGCGGGAGAGGGGCAGATACGCAGTATTTT
>TRBD2|NA|TRBJ2-2|TRBV7-3
CASSLFASGSLNTGELFF
TGTGCCAGCAGCTTATTCGCTAGCGGGAGCCTAAACACCGGGGAGCTGTTTTTT
>NA|NA|TRBJ2-1|TRBV5-1
CASSLLEGGNEQFF
TGCGCCAGCAGCCTCTTGGAGGGAGGCAATGAGCAGTTCTTC
>NA|NA|TRBJ1-4|TRBV28
CASRMTWANEKLFF
TGTGCCAGCCGTATGACTTGGGCTAATGAAAAACTGTTTTTT
>TRBD2|NA|TRBJ2-1|TRBV7-6
CASSPGGVSHEQFF
TGTGCCAGCAGCCCGGGGGGTGTCTCCCATGAGCAGTTCTTC
>NA|NA|TRBJ2-6|TRBV27
CASSVTPDRGAGANVLTF
TGTGCCAGCAGCGTAACACCTGATAGGGGGGCTGGGGCCAACGTCCTGACTTTC
>TRBD1|NA|TRBJ2-1|TRBV20-1
CSAQQGFEQFF
TGCAGTGCTCAACAGGGGTTCGAGCAGTTCTTC
>NA|few|TRBJ2-1|TRBV9
CASSVVLGPEQFF
TGTGCCAGCAGCGTAGTATTAGGGCCTGAGCAGTTCTTC
>TRBD1|NA|TRBJ2-7|TRBV6-1
CASSEHRQGSSYEQYF
TGTGCCAGCAGCGAACACCGACAGGGGAGCTCCTACGAGCAGTACTTC
>NA|NA|TRBJ2-2|TRBV9
CASSVEPLTGELFF
TGTGCCAGCAGCGTTGAGCCCCTAACCGGGGAGCTGTTTTTT
>NA|NA|TRBJ2-7|TRBV6-1
CASSSKYEQYF
TGTGCCAGCAGTTCCAAATACGAGCAGTACTTC
>NA|NA|TRBJ2-1|TRBV7-9
CASSLDELRFF
TGTGCCAGCAGCCTCGACGAGCTGCGGTTCTTC